This T cell receptor beta chain stems from a study of cytomegalovirus exposure and HLA in healthy donors. A few counts support this clone. Its antigen is currently unknown. The PCR used 60 Vbeta and 13 Jbeta primers. Data came from immunoSEQ multiplex PCR; TCRdb stores just in-frame clones and leaves some out. The sample consists of under 200,000 clones, less than 80% of them appearing once. General observations from the study: In an earlier analysis, most TCR beta V segments were productive about 87% or about 30% of the time.

CDR3 size: 18 residues. V was shortened by 6 bases and J by 4 bases, with 24 bases between the two germline ends. Germline-derived CDR1 and CDR2 are SEHNR and FQNEAQ (reference sequence). This clonotype was sampled from a female donor in good health and CMV-seronegative. This chain joins TRBV7-9 and TRBJ2-2; possible D gene TRBD1, 6 bases. Sequencing was performed on PBMCs. In nucleotides, the CDR3 is TGTGCCAGCAGAGAGTATGGACAGCCTCAAACCTTCACCGGGGAGCTGTTTTTT. Translating gives CASREYGQPQTFTGELFF.